These 9 T cell receptor beta chains share one sample of origin, sequenced in a study of blood T cell repertoires in COVID-19. Clones were sequenced by immunoSEQ multiplex PCR, and TCRdb holds only the in-frame ones, with some missing. The table has approximately 45,000 clones, roughly 90% seen once. The material sequenced was peripheral blood. The origin of the receptors is a human donor in a cohort sampled during active COVID-19.

V is TRBV19 and J is TRBJ2-3; 12 nucleotides agree with TRBD2. The V gene's germline CDR1 is LNHDA and CDR2 SQIVND (reference sequence). The CDR3 covers 14 residues. The trim removed 1 base at V and 8 bases at J, leaving 1 base unmatched. As DNA, the CDR3 is TGTGCCAGTAGTATAGGACTAGCGGGGGCTACGCAGTATTTT. The encoded protein is CASSIGLAGATQYF. The full variable domain, with the rest looked up from reference TRBV19 and TRBJ2-3, is DGGITQSPKYLFRKEGQNVTLSCEQNLNHDAMYWYRQDPGQGLRLIYYSQIVNDFQKGDIAEGYSVSREKKESFPLTVTSAQKNPTAFYLCASSIGLAGATQYFGPGTRLTVL.

This clone came up once. This chain connects TRBV7-3 to TRBJ2-3, with 9 bases fitting TRBD1. The germline V gene has CDR1 SGHTA and CDR2 FQGTGA. This CDR3 contains 15 residues. After removal of 2 bases from V and 6 bases from J, the junction contained 6 bases not matched to a gene. Here the CDR3 reads CASSLDPTGGDTQYF. DNA for the CDR3: TGTGCCAGCAGCTTAGACCCGACAGGGGGGGATACGCAGTATTTT. Full variable domain (outside the CDR3, taken from reference TRBV7-3 and TRBJ2-3): GAGVSQTPSNKVTEKGKYVELRCDPISGHTALYWYRQSLGQGPEFLIYFQGTGAADDSGLPNDRFFAVRPEGSVSTLKIQRTERGDSAVYLCASSLDPTGGDTQYFGPGTRLTVL.

This clone was recorded once. The CDR3 DNA follows: TGTGCCAGCAGTTTCGCGGGATCTCGCTCTGGCTACACCTTC. It translates to CASSFAGSRSGYTF. The chain recombines TRBV6-2 or TRBV6-3 with TRBJ1-2; D is ambiguous. Trimming took 4 bases from V and 7 from J, leaving 16 bases between them. CDR1 is MNHEY and CDR2 is SVGEGT in the germline V gene. The CDR3 is 14 residues long.

This chain links TRBV4-3 with TRBJ1-1; no clear D gene. The germline gives CDR1 LGHNA, CDR2 YSLEER. The CDR3 is made up of 13 amino acids. The V gene lost 5 bases and the J gene lost 5 bases, with 12 bases spanning the gap. CDR3 DNA: TGCGCCAGCAGCGGGTGGAGAGGAACTGAAGCTTTCTTT. This translates into CASSGWRGTEAFF.

In DNA, the CDR3 is TGCGCCAGCAGCCAAGACGGGCCAGGGGGATCGGACTATGGCTACACCTTC. Encoded protein: CASSQDGPGGSDYGYTF. This sequence joins TRBV4-3 and TRBJ1-2; 7 nucleotides agree with TRBD1. There are 17 residues in the CDR3. After removal of 0 bases from V and 3 bases from J, the junction contained 10 bases not matched to a gene. From germline, CDR1 is LGHNA and CDR2 YSLEER.

The V and J genes are TRBV29-1 and TRBJ2-3; weak D call: TRBD2 (7 bases). The CDR3 totals 13 residues. V was cut by 8 bases and J by 3 bases, with 15 bases left in between. The germline gives CDR1 SQVTM, CDR2 ANQGSEA. CDR3 nucleotide sequence: TGCAGCACTCAAGGGGGGGTAACAGATACGCAGTATTTT. It is translated as CSTQGGVTDTQYF.

The chain has TRBV12-3 or TRBV12-4 and TRBJ2-1, with TRBD2 matching 10 bases. V was clipped by 2 bases and J by 10 bases; unmatched bases: 2. The CDR3 consists of 13 residues. In nucleotides, the CDR3 is TGTGCCAGCAGTTTACTAGCGGGGGAGGAGCAGTTCTTC. Translated, it gives CASSLLAGEEQFF.

The V and J genes are TRBV19 and TRBJ1-1; maybe TRBD1 (6 bases). This CDR3 spans 14 amino acids. With 6 bases removed from V and 4 bases from J, the gap between germline ends came to 15 bases. Per the germline V gene, CDR1 is LNHDA and CDR2 is SQIVND (reference sequence). The CDR3 nucleotides read TGTGCCAGTAGGTGGGGGCGCATGGTCACTGAAGCTTTCTTT. This sequence encodes CASRWGRMVTEAFF.

This clone showed up just a few times. This chain links TRBV18 with TRBJ2-1, with D possibly TRBD2 on 5 matching bases. The germline gives CDR1 KGHSH, CDR2 LQKENI. The CDR3 runs to 14 residues. Between the trimmed V and J ends, which lost 6 bases and 5 bases, there was a span of 14 bases. Here the CDR3 DNA reads TGTGCCAGCTCGAACGGGCTAGCCAACAATGAGCAGTTCTTC. Its protein is CASSNGLANNEQFF.